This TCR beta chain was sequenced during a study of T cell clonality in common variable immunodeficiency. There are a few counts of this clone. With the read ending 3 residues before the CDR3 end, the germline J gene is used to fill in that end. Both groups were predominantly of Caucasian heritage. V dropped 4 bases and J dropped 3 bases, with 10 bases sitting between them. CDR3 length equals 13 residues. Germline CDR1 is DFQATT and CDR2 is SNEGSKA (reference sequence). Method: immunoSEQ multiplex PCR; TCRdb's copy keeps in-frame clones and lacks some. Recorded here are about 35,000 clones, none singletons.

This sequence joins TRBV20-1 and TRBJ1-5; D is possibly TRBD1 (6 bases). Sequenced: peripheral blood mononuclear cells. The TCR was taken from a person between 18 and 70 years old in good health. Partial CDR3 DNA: TGCAGTGCTATCACAGGGATCAATCAGCCC. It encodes CSAITGINQP. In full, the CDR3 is CSAITGINQPQHF.